A selection of T cell receptor beta chains follows, all from one sample in a study of human T cells and chemical hapten exposure. One entry per CDR3 protein results from TCRdb running MiXCR on the RACE reads. The sample has about 51,000 distinct CDR3 sequences; roughly 9.9% are singletons. The sample consisted of whole blood, taken in connection with sensitization to the hapten diphenylcyclopropenone (DPC). The receptors come from a middle-aged woman with alopecia areata. Some clones in this sample may be carry-over from other donors' samples. CDR3s include the opening cysteine and the closing phenylalanine or tryptophan. The order of the fields is V gene, D gene, J gene, clone size, CDR3 DNA, CDR3 protein. D genes are given only for firm matches. Some rows have no size entry. The others give once, few or many, or a class for an expanded clone.

>TRBV2|.|TRBJ2-7|many
TGTGCCAGCGAAGGCAGGGTAAGCTACGAGCAGTACTTC
CASEGRVSYEQYF
>TRBV2|TRBD1|TRBJ2-3|.
TGTGCCAGCAGTGAACAGGGGGTCACAGATACGCAGTATTTT
CASSEQGVTDTQYF
>TRBV7-9|.|TRBJ1-3|many
TGTGCCAGCAGCTTAGACCGAAACACCATATATTTT
CASSLDRNTIYF
>TRBV2|.|TRBJ2-3|few
TGTGCCAGCAGTGACCCCCAGTTTAGCACAGATACGCAGTATTTT
CASSDPQFSTDTQYF
>TRBV12-3/TRBV12-4|.|TRBJ2-7|.
TGTGCCAGCAGTTTACAGGACGCGTACGAGCAGTACTTC
CASSLQDAYEQYF
>TRBV7-9|.|TRBJ1-5|few
TGTGCCAGCAGCACACCTACAGAAGTCAATCAGCCCCAGCATTTT
CASSTPTEVNQPQHF
>TRBV20-1|.|TRBJ1-3|.
TGCAGTGCTAGTAGCTACTCCTCTGGAAACACCATATATTTT
CSASSYSSGNTIYF
>TRBV7-9|.|TRBJ2-5|many
TGTGCCAGCCAGACCCGCCAAGAGACCCAGTACTTC
CASQTRQETQYF
>TRBV5-1|TRBD2|TRBJ2-5|few
TGCGCCAGCAGCTCCGGGACTAGCGGCCTCCGAGAGACCCAGTACTTC
CASSSGTSGLRETQYF
>TRBV11-2|.|TRBJ2-1|many
TGTGCCAGCAGCTTAATCCGGTTTGAGGGTGAGCAGTTCTTC
CASSLIRFEGEQFF
>TRBV5-4|TRBD2|TRBJ2-1|.
TGTGCCAGCAGCTTGACAGCGGGGGTGAACAATGAGCAGTTCTTC
CASSLTAGVNNEQFF
>TRBV6-4|TRBD2|TRBJ2-1|many
TGTGCCAGCAGTGTCGGTCCTAGCGGGGGGACCAATGAGCAGTTCTTC
CASSVGPSGGTNEQFF
>TRBV25-1|.|TRBJ2-5|many
TGTGCCAGCAGTGAAAGAGGAGTAAAAGAGACCCAGTACTTC
CASSERGVKETQYF
>TRBV27|.|TRBJ2-2|.
TGTGCCAGCAGTTTCGAGGCATCAGCGAACACCGGGGAGCTGTTTTTT
CASSFEASANTGELFF
>TRBV7-2|.|TRBJ2-7|many
TGTGCCAGCAGCATCCGGGACCACTCCTACGAGCAGTACTTC
CASSIRDHSYEQYF
>TRBV13|.|TRBJ2-5|many
TGTGCCAGCAGCTTATTAGAGCAGCAAGAGACCCAGTACTTC
CASSLLEQQETQYF
>TRBV4-2|.|TRBJ2-4|once
TGTGCCAGCAGTCGCGGGGTAGCAGAAGCCAAAAACATTCAGTACTTC
CASSRGVAEAKNIQYF
>TRBV20-1|.|TRBJ2-5|.
TGCAGTGCTAGACGGAACAAGGAGACCCAGTACTTC
CSARRNKETQYF
>TRBV7-9|.|TRBJ2-7|many
TGTGCCAGCAGCTTAGAAAGGGAGCAGTACTTC
CASSLEREQYF
>TRBV20-1|.|TRBJ1-5|many
TGCAGTGCTAGGTATACTTATAGCAATCAGCCCCAGCATTTT
CSARYTYSNQPQHF
>TRBV7-9|.|TRBJ2-1|many
TGTGCCAGCAGCTCGAGACTCGGTGAGCAGTTCTTC
CASSSRLGEQFF
>TRBV7-7|.|TRBJ1-4|many
TGTGCCAGCAGCTCCAATAGAATGTTTGAGATCGGGTCTCTTTCCGAAAAACTGTTTTTT
CASSSNRMFEIGSLSEKLFF
>TRBV29-1|.|TRBJ2-6|many
TGCAGCGTTGAAACAGGCTTCTCTGGGGCCAACGTCCTGACTTTC
CSVETGFSGANVLTF
>TRBV6-2/TRBV6-3|.|TRBJ1-5|many
TGTGCCAGCAGCCCCCGTCCGACAGGCCGAGTTGGCAATCAGCCCCAGCATTTT
CASSPRPTGRVGNQPQHF
>TRBV2|.|TRBJ2-7|many
TGTGCCAGCACCCAGGGACATCTGAAAGGTTACGAGCAGTACTTC
CASTQGHLKGYEQYF
>TRBV2|.|TRBJ1-1|many
TGTGCCAGCAGACCGACGGAATCTAAAGCTTTCTTT
CASRPTESKAFF
>TRBV7-9|TRBD1|TRBJ1-1|many
TGTGCCAGCAGCTCAACAGGGGGCTTCGCCACTGAAGCTTTCTTT
CASSSTGGFATEAFF
>TRBV12-5|.|TRBJ2-2|many
TGTGCTAGCGCACAGAACACCGGGGAGCTGTTTTTT
CASAQNTGELFF
>TRBV30|.|TRBJ1-1|many
TGTGCCTGGAGTGGACGGTGGAACACTGAAGCTTTCTTT
CAWSGRWNTEAFF
>TRBV29-1|TRBD2|TRBJ2-7|few
TGCAGCGTCGCTGGGACTAGCGGGGGGTACGAGCAGTACTTC
CSVAGTSGGYEQYF
>TRBV29-1|.|TRBJ1-1|.
TGCAGCGTTGTTAGGGGAACAACTGAAGCTTTCTTT
CSVVRGTTEAFF
>TRBV6-5|TRBD2|TRBJ2-1|once
TGTGCCAGCAGCCGGGGGGAGGGTGAGCAGTTCTTC
CASSRGEGEQFF
>TRBV20-1|.|TRBJ1-2|few
TGCAGTGCTGAAGGGCCAGCATATGGCTACACCTTC
CSAEGPAYGYTF
>TRBV20-1|TRBD1|TRBJ2-1|.
TGCAGTGCTCCGGACAGGGCGGATGAGCAGTTCTTC
CSAPDRADEQFF
>TRBV7-2|.|TRBJ1-1|.
TGTGCCAGCAGCTTTCGGGGGGTAGCTGAAGCTTTCTTT
CASSFRGVAEAFF
>TRBV10-3|.|TRBJ2-5|.
TGTGCCATCAGTGCTGCCGACAGGATTCAAGAGACCCAGTACTTC
CAISAADRIQETQYF
>TRBV5-5|TRBD1|TRBJ2-6|many
TGTGCCAGCAGCGCGACCGGGACAGGGAGCTCTGGGGCCAACGTCCTGACTTTC
CASSATGTGSSGANVLTF
>TRBV5-4|.|TRBJ2-3|.
TGTGCCAGCAGCTTCCCCGCAGATACGCAGTATTTT
CASSFPADTQYF
>TRBV20-1|TRBD1|TRBJ2-7|few
TGCAGTGCTGGGACAGGAGGGGGTCTCGAGCAGTACTTC
CSAGTGGGLEQYF
>TRBV2|TRBD1|TRBJ2-1|.
TGTGCCAGCAGTTCGGACAGGGTTTTGGAGTTCTTC
CASSSDRVLEFF
>TRBV7-9|TRBD1|TRBJ1-4|many
TGTGCCAGCAGCCAAGACAGGGGAAATGAAAAACTGTTTTTT
CASSQDRGNEKLFF
>TRBV6-6|TRBD2|TRBJ2-1|many
TGTGCCAGCGAATCGGGGGGTCGCCAGAATGAGCAGTTCTTC
CASESGGRQNEQFF
>TRBV4-3|TRBD2|TRBJ2-1|few
TGCGCCAGCAGCCAAGAACTCGGACTAGCGGGGGGTTATGAGCAGTTCTTC
CASSQELGLAGGYEQFF
>TRBV7-2|.|TRBJ1-1|many
TGTGCCAGCAGCTTAGTTGCCGGGGGAGACACTGAAGCTTTCTTT
CASSLVAGGDTEAFF
>TRBV2|TRBD1|TRBJ1-1|many
TGTGCCAGCAGGGCCCAGGGGGCGATGAACACTGAAGCTTTCTTT
CASRAQGAMNTEAFF
>TRBV2|TRBD1|TRBJ1-1|many
TGTGCCAGCAGTGCAGGGGGTGATAGCACTGAAGCTTTCTTT
CASSAGGDSTEAFF
>TRBV18|.|TRBJ2-3|few
TGTACCAGCTCACTGCGGGGGCCAGATACGCAGTATTTT
CTSSLRGPDTQYF
>TRBV6-5|.|TRBJ2-3|many
TGTGCCAGCAAGGGGGGCACAGATACGCAGTATTTT
CASKGGTDTQYF
>TRBV28|TRBD1|TRBJ1-5|many
TGTGCCAGCAGCCAGGGGGGTGGCAATCAGCCCCAGCATTTT
CASSQGGGNQPQHF
>TRBV5-1|TRBD1|TRBJ2-7|few
TGCGCCAGCAGCATATCGGGACAGGGGGGAATCGAGCAGTACTTC
CASSISGQGGIEQYF
>TRBV27|TRBD2|TRBJ2-7|once
TGTGCCAGCAGTTCGGATGGGAGGGGCGAGCAGTACTTC
CASSSDGRGEQYF